The TCR beta chain under discussion was sequenced for a study of identical twins. Study-level points and caveats: For out-of-frame alpha sequences shared by twins, low generation probability was in excess. Models predicted too little out-of-frame TCR alpha sharing in monozygotic twins.

As concerns this clonotype: The antigen is not known.

cDNA carried unique molecular identifiers, and a universal primer site was added by template switching. Via MiXCR, TCRdb re-called the 5' RACE reads, giving one row per CDR3 protein. Of approximately 1.8 million distinct CDR3 sequences listed, around a third are singletons. Germline assignment: CDR1 LGHNA and CDR2 YNFKEQ. CDR3 length: 15 residues. V dropped 0 bases and J dropped 5 bases, with 13 bases sitting between them. The rearrangement links TRBV4-2 to TRBJ1-1; D remains ambiguous. This TCR came from a newborn girl in good health. Sequenced sample: cord blood. CDR3 in amino acids: CASSQDRGMGTEAFF. The CDR3 nucleotides read TGTGCCAGCAGCCAAGATAGAGGGATGGGAACTGAAGCTTTCTTT.